Listed here are 14 T cell receptor beta chains from one sample, sequenced in a study of blood T cells in healthy people across ages. Together with a sample-barcoded 5' primer, a J-beta primer mix was included in a second PCR lasting about 7 to 12 cycles. Via MiXCR, TCRdb re-called the 5' RACE reads, giving one row per CDR3 protein. The sample lists about 620,000 distinct CDR3 sequences, approximately 52% occurring once. Input material: blood. Source of these receptors: a woman aged 80 or over in good health.

This sequence joins TRBV29-1 and TRBJ2-7; D remains ambiguous. This CDR3 spans 11 amino acids. Germline CDR1 SQVTM, CDR2 ANQGSEA. The V and J ends lost 3 bases and 5 bases respectively, with 8 bases between them. CDR3 coding DNA: TGCAGCGTTGAGTCCCGGAACGAGCAGTACTTC. Translation: CSVESRNEQYF.

This clonotype was detected many times. V is TRBV20-1 and J is TRBJ2-7, with 10 bases lining up with TRBD2. Trimming at V came to 7 bases and at J to 5 bases, leaving 8 bases not matched to a gene. There are 13 residues in the CDR3. Per the germline V gene, CDR1 is DFQATT and CDR2 is SNEGSKA (reference sequence). The CDR3, as DNA: TGCAGTGTTCCTACAGCGGGAGGGAACGAGCAGTACTTC. It codes for CSVPTAGGNEQYF.

This clonotype showed up just a few times. The chain joins TRBV20-1 to TRBJ2-1, with TRBD2 matching over 8 bases. The end of the DNA aligns better with TRBJ2-7, so the J call may be wrong. Germline lookup yields CDR1 DFQATT and CDR2 SNEGSKA (reference sequence). The length of the CDR3 is 16 residues. The CDR3 DNA is TGCAGTGCTAGTGGTGGGAGCGGGAGCGCCTACAATGAGCAGTACTTC. Its protein product is CSASGGSGSAYNEQYF.

The chain uses TRBV12-3 or TRBV12-4 and TRBJ2-1, with D hard to call. The CDR3 length is 12 residues. V was shortened by 5 bases and J by 15 bases, with 17 bases between the two germline ends. CDR3 sequence: CASSPFGRDRFF. In DNA form, the CDR3 reads TGTGCCAGCAGTCCTTTTGGACGAGATCGGTTCTTC.

The chain is built from TRBV15 and TRBJ2-5, with 9 bases fitting TRBD1. With V trimmed by 7 bases and J by 4 bases, 7 bases remained unmatched. Germline CDR1 reads LNHNV; CDR2 reads YYDKDF (reference sequence). This CDR3 spans 14 amino acids. The CDR3, as DNA: TGTGCCACCACGGGGGACAGGGCGGTAGAGACCCAGTACTTC. Its translation is CATTGDRAVETQYF.

V and J are TRBV24-1 and TRBJ2-5, with 7 bases that match TRBD1. V lost 3 bases, J lost 4 bases, and 7 bases stayed unmatched. The CDR3 covers 15 residues. Germline CDR1 and CDR2: KGHDR and SFDVKD. This CDR3 is CATSDTRQGGETQYF. Written as DNA, the CDR3 is TGTGCCACCAGTGATACCAGACAGGGCGGAGAGACCCAGTACTTC.

As concerns this clonotype: The junction shows a germline mismatch at one end, possibly a read error. The chain joins TRBV6-5 to TRBJ2-6; 8 nucleotides line up with TRBD1. The CDR3 contains 20 residues. Germline CDR1 MNHEY, CDR2 SVGAGI. The CDR3 sequence is CASSCTGQGGSMTGANVLTF. CDR3 coding DNA: TGTGCCAGCAGTTGCACCGGACAGGGTGGGTCGATGACTGGGGCCAACGTTCTGACTTTC.

This clonotype was recorded many times. The V gene is TRBV20-1, the J gene TRBJ2-1; D ambiguous. Germline V gives CDR1 DFQATT, CDR2 SNEGSKA (reference sequence). The CDR3 runs to 15 residues. Deletions cut 6 bases from V and 5 bases from J, with 20 bases between. CDR3 DNA sequence: TGCAGTGCCTCCGACGCGGCCCGTCGCCACAATGAGCAGTTCTTC. It codes for CSASDAARRHNEQFF.

The gene calls are TRBV6-4 and TRBJ2-3; no clear D gene. The CDR3 totals 14 residues. Germline-derived CDR1 and CDR2 are MRHNA and SNTAGT. V was pared by 3 bases and J by 3 bases, with 10 bases between. Here the CDR3 DNA reads TGTGCCAGCAGTGAATCGAAGGATACAGATACGCAGTATTTT. Encoded protein: CASSESKDTDTQYF.

This clonotype has more than one count but fewer than ten. The V gene is TRBV27, the J gene TRBJ2-1, with D tentatively TRBD1 (6 bases). V was pared by 4 bases and J by 3 bases, with 10 bases between. This CDR3 is built from 14 residues. The germline CDR1 and CDR2 sequences are MNHEY and SMNVEV (reference sequence). In DNA, the CDR3 is TGTGCCAGCAGTTCAGGGGATGGCTACAATGAGCAGTTCTTC. Encoded protein: CASSSGDGYNEQFF.

The gene calls are TRBV10-3 and TRBJ2-3; D not resolved. CDR3 length: 13 amino acids. V was trimmed by 11 bases and J by 3 bases, leaving 15 bases between them. CDR1 is ENHRY and CDR2 is SYGVKD in the germline V gene. The CDR3, as DNA: TGTGCCGCCAAGGCCGGAGTAACAGATACGCAGTATTTT. It yields the protein CAAKAGVTDTQYF.

This chain uses TRBV29-1 with TRBJ1-4; 7 positions match TRBD1. The CDR3 has 12 amino acids. Germline V lookup: CDR1 SQVTM, CDR2 ANQGSEA. V gave up 7 bases and J gave up 4 bases; unmatched junction bases: 3. Here the CDR3 DNA reads TGCAGCGGGGGACAGAGTAATGAAAAACTGTTTTTT. This gives the protein CSGGQSNEKLFF.

This clonotype was counted at least ten times. The V and J genes are TRBV5-1 and TRBJ2-3, with D unclear. V lost 0 bases, J lost 2 bases, and 7 bases lay in between. Looked up from germline, CDR1 is SGHRS and CDR2 is YFSETQ. The CDR3 covers 14 residues. This CDR3 reads CASSLGSDTDTQYF. In nucleotides, the CDR3 is TGCGCCAGCAGCTTGGGCTCAGACACAGATACGCAGTATTTT.

This clonotype was observed at least ten times. V and J are TRBV7-3 and TRBJ1-1; a weak D match, TRBD1 (5 bases). Germline V gene lookup returns CDR1 SGHTA and CDR2 FQGTGA. The V end lost 1 base, the J end lost 7 bases, and 10 bases lay between the germline ends. This CDR3 region has 13 residues. The CDR3 reads CASSLRGVGEAFF. In DNA form, the CDR3 reads TGTGCCAGCAGCTTAAGAGGGGTCGGTGAAGCTTTCTTT.